The 3 T cell receptor beta chains listed next were all sequenced from one sample in a study of blood T cell repertoires in COVID-19 (dated by TCRdb to about 2020). The library was produced with the immunoSEQ multiplex PCR assay. TCRdb took over this immuneACCESS table, retaining in-frame rearrangements with V and J assigned. Such tables are incomplete; in checked studies, under half of the missing clones stem from an unresolved V gene, and the remainder is unexplained. The sample records around 230,000 clones, roughly 88% of which are singletons. Together, the top ten hold around 3.5% of the sample. Sequencing was done on a sample of PBMCs or T cells enriched from blood (not recorded which). These TCRs come from a woman in her 40s with acute COVID-19.

The chain joins TRBV6-5 to TRBJ1-5; D is possibly TRBD1 (6 bases). There are 15 residues in the CDR3. Germline V lookup: CDR1 MNHEY, CDR2 SVGAGI. With 7 bases removed from V and 0 bases from J, the gap between germline ends came to 13 bases. The CDR3 DNA sequence: TGTGCCAGCAAGGACAGATACTATAGCAATCAGCCCCAGCATTTT. Amino acids: CASKDRYYSNQPQHF.

The CDR3: CASSERQRLAGYTF. The CDR3, as DNA: TGTGCCAGCAGCGAAAGACAGCGCCTGGCCGGCTACACCTTC. This sequence joins TRBV7-2 and TRBJ1-2; possible D gene TRBD1, 5 bases. V lost 5 bases and J 8 bases, leaving 18 bases between the germline ends. The CDR3 covers 14 residues. Germline V CDR1 and CDR2: SGHTA, FQGNSA.

V is TRBV24-1 and J is TRBJ1-5, with D possibly matching TRBD1 (5 bases). This CDR3 contains 13 residues. Per germline, CDR1 KGHDR and CDR2 SFDVKD. V was clipped by 4 bases and J by 9 bases, with 12 bases between them. CDR3 region: CATSEGGGWPQHF. The CDR3 nucleotides are TGTGCCACCAGTGAGGGGGGGGGTTGGCCCCAGCATTTT.